These 28 T cell receptor beta chains were all obtained from the same sample, sequenced in a study of shared clonotypes between healthy human individuals. CD45RO-negative, CCR7-positively selected cells formed the naive CD8 fraction, excluding terminally differentiated effector memory CD45RA+ cells. Using immunoSEQ multiplex PCR, the repertoire was profiled, and TCRdb retains in-frame clones only, with some absent. This sample has hundreds of thousands of clones, with about 96% found just once. Sequenced: naive CD8+ T cells sorted from blood. The origin of the receptors is a woman aged 25 to 39 in good health.

The CDR3 nucleotides are TGTGCCAGCAGCCTCCCAGGACAGGGACCCTCTGGAAACACCATATATTTT. This encodes CASSLPGQGPSGNTIYF. V gene TRBV5-6 combines with J gene TRBJ1-3, with 8 bases matching TRBD1. Germline loops: CDR1 SGHDT, CDR2 YYEEEE. V lost 4 bases, J lost 0 bases, and 9 bases stayed unmatched. The CDR3 totals 17 residues.

The chain has TRBV7-6 and TRBJ2-1; D could derive from TRBD1 or TRBD2 (5 bases each). Germline loops: CDR1 SGHVS, CDR2 FNYEAQ. V dropped 0 bases and J dropped 6 bases, with 18 bases sitting between them. The CDR3 is 17 residues long. Written as DNA, the CDR3 is TGTGCCAGCAGCTTAGCGACATGGGGGTCGGCCCCCAATGAGCAGTTCTTC. Its protein product is CASSLATWGSAPNEQFF.

The gene calls are TRBV28 and TRBJ2-7, with TRBD2 identical over 8 bases. The CDR3 runs 16 residues. In germline, CDR1 is MDHEN, CDR2 SYDVKM. V was pared by 1 base and J by 4 bases, with 9 bases of the junction left unmatched. The CDR3 protein is CASSLFAGGLTYEQYF. In DNA, the CDR3 is TGTGCCAGCAGTTTATTCGCGGGAGGCCTAACATACGAGCAGTACTTC.

The rearrangement joins TRBV15 to TRBJ2-1; the D gene is possibly TRBD2 (5 bases). The V end was cut by 1 base, the J end by 8 bases, with 15 bases between. CDR1 is LNHNV, CDR2 YYDKDF, per germline (reference sequence). The CDR3 totals 15 residues. CDR3 loop: CATSRGGTPGDEQFF. DNA of the CDR3: TGTGCCACCAGCAGAGGCGGAACACCCGGGGATGAGCAGTTCTTC.

The chain combines TRBV4-1 with TRBJ2-6; D is undetermined. CDR1 and CDR2 (germline): MGHRA, YSYEKL. This CDR3 has 15 residues. Deletions cut 4 bases from V and 0 bases from J, with 7 bases between. The CDR3 DNA sequence: TGCGCCAGCAGCCGAATGCTCTCTGGGGCCAACGTCCTGACTTTC. Translation gives CASSRMLSGANVLTF.

This rearrangement joins TRBV9 to TRBJ2-7; 8 bases are a match to TRBD1. The germline gives CDR1 SGDLS, CDR2 YYNGEE. V trimming: 3 bases; J trimming: 5 bases; junction bases outside the gene matches: 7. This CDR3 contains 14 residues. The CDR3 protein is CASSGGTGRDEQYF. The CDR3 DNA reads as TGTGCCAGCAGCGGGGGGACAGGACGGGACGAGCAGTACTTC. Full variable domain (rest looked up from reference TRBV9 and TRBJ2-7): DSGVTQTPKHLITATGQRVTLRCSPRSGDLSVYWYQQSLDQGLQFLIQYYNGEERAKGNILERFSAQQFPDLHSELNLSSLELGDSALYFCASSGGTGRDEQYFGPGTRLTVT.

A word on this clone: A junction end diverges from the germline sequence, so it may reflect a read error. The rearrangement joins TRBV28 to TRBJ2-7, with 8 bases matching TRBD1. Germline assignment: CDR1 MDHEN and CDR2 SYDVKM. This CDR3 region has 15 residues. DNA for the CDR3: TGTGCCAGCAGTTTGGACAGGGCCCTGGGGCCTGAGCAGAACTTC. It encodes CASSLDRALGPEQNF.

This clone was observed once. In DNA form, the CDR3 reads TGCAGCGTTGACGTGGGGGAGCAGTTCTTC. This encodes CSVDVGEQFF. V is TRBV29-1 and J is TRBJ2-1, with D unresolved. Germline-derived CDR1 and CDR2 are SQVTM and ANQGSEA. The CDR3 is 10 residues long. Trimming took 3 bases from V and 10 from J, leaving 7 bases between them.

Concerning this clone: The identical CDR3 is also encoded by other nucleotide sequences in the sample. This sequence joins TRBV28 and TRBJ2-7, with D possibly TRBD2 on 7 matching bases. The CDR3 totals 13 residues. V lost 5 bases to trimming and J lost 2 bases, with 10 bases between them. The germline V gene has CDR1 MDHEN and CDR2 SYDVKM. CDR3 sequence: CASSPGGPYEQYF. The CDR3, as DNA: TGTGCCAGCAGTCCCGGGGGGCCCTACGAGCAGTACTTC.

Here the CDR3 DNA reads TGTGCCAGCAGTGCAGGGTTGGGGGAGCAGTACTTC. Its translation: CASSAGLGEQYF. The chain is built from TRBV6-5 and TRBJ2-7; D may be TRBD1 (5 bases). There are 12 residues in the CDR3. In germline, CDR1 is MNHEY, CDR2 SVGAGI. Trimming left V 5 bases short and J 7 bases short, with 12 bases between.

The V and J genes are TRBV9 and TRBJ2-3; D is possibly TRBD1 (7 bases). V was shortened by 3 bases and J by 0 bases, with 14 bases between the two germline ends. The CDR3 contains 16 residues. Germline-derived CDR1 and CDR2 are SGDLS and YYNGEE. The CDR3, as DNA: TGTGCCAGCAGCGCCCCGACAGGGACTAGCACAGATACGCAGTATTTT. It codes for CASSAPTGTSTDTQYF.

V usage is TRBV2 and J usage is TRBJ2-7, with TRBD2 identical over 10 bases. Germline V lookup: CDR1 SNHLY, CDR2 FYNNEI. The ends lost 8 bases at V and 6 bases at J; junction bases unmatched: 7. The CDR3 totals 13 residues. This CDR3 reads CASRTSGNPEQYF. For the CDR3, the DNA is TGTGCCAGCCGTACTAGCGGGAATCCCGAGCAGTACTTC. Combining the CDR3 with reference TRBV2 and TRBJ2-7 gives the whole variable domain EPEVTQTPSHQVTQMGQEVILRCVPISNHLYFYWYRQILGQKVEFLVSFYNNEISEKSEIFDDQFSVERPDGSNFTLKIRSTKLEDSAMYFCASRTSGNPEQYFGPGTRLTVT.

This chain links TRBV4-1 with TRBJ1-3; TRBD1 agrees at 7 bases. Germline-derived CDR1 and CDR2 are MGHRA and YSYEKL. The trim removed 1 base at V and 3 bases at J, leaving 9 bases unmatched. This CDR3 spans 17 amino acids. The CDR3 protein is CASSQVRATGVGNTIYF. In DNA form, the CDR3 reads TGCGCCAGCAGCCAAGTCAGAGCAACAGGGGTTGGAAACACCATATATTTT.

This rearrangement joins TRBV27 to TRBJ2-2, with TRBD2 matching 12 bases. Losses at the gene ends were 8 bases for V and 4 bases for J; bases not matched to a gene: 8. The germline V gene has CDR1 MNHEY and CDR2 SMNVEV (reference sequence). This CDR3 has 16 amino acids. CDR3 sequence: CASWGLAGHGTGELFF. The CDR3 DNA follows: TGTGCCAGCTGGGGACTAGCGGGTCATGGCACCGGGGAGCTGTTTTTT.

This clone was found once. This chain uses TRBV11-2 with TRBJ2-2; possibly TRBD1 or TRBD2 for D (5 bases each). V gave up 1 base and J gave up 6 bases, with 24 bases separating them. The CDR3 is 19 residues long. In germline, CDR1 is SGHAT, CDR2 FQNNGV. For the CDR3, the DNA is TGTGCCAGCAGCTTAGTAGCCCGGGCAAGGGTATGGGACGCCGGGGAGCTGTTTTTT. This sequence encodes CASSLVARARVWDAGELFF.

In this sample, this clone turned up once. The rearrangement uses TRBV28 and TRBJ1-5; D possibly corresponds to TRBD1 (6 bases). The V and J ends lost 6 bases and 4 bases respectively, with 10 bases between them. In germline, CDR1 is MDHEN, CDR2 SYDVKM. This CDR3 region has 13 residues. In nucleotides, the CDR3 is TGTGCCAGCAGCTGGGACATTAATCAGCCCCAGCATTTT. It specifies CASSWDINQPQHF.

The rearrangement uses TRBV28 and TRBJ2-3; possible D gene TRBD2, 5 bases. CDR3 length: 17 residues. Trimming shortened V by 3 bases and J by 0 bases, and 16 bases separated the two germline ends. Germline V gene sequence: CDR1 MDHEN, CDR2 SYDVKM. CDR3 in amino acids: CASSFPFEGYSTDTQYF. DNA for the CDR3: TGTGCCAGCAGTTTTCCGTTCGAGGGCTACAGCACAGATACGCAGTATTTT.

This clone occurred once. This chain connects TRBV5-6 to TRBJ2-1, with D uncertain. Trimming removed 4 bases from V and 4 bases from J, with 12 bases in between. The germline CDR1 and CDR2 sequences are SGHDT and YYEEEE. The CDR3 extends over 14 amino acids. The CDR3 DNA is TGTGCCAGCAGCACGGGCAGTGGATACAATGAGCAGTTCTTC. Protein: CASSTGSGYNEQFF.

The genes are TRBV5-4 and TRBJ2-3, with a weak D call TRBD1 (5 bases). Between the trimmed V and J ends, which lost 3 bases and 2 bases, there was a span of 10 bases. Germline V gene sequence: CDR1 SGHNT, CDR2 YYREEE (reference sequence). This CDR3 has 14 amino acids. The CDR3 sequence: CASSYDRATDTQYF. In DNA form, the CDR3 reads TGTGCCAGCAGCTACGACAGAGCCACAGATACGCAGTATTTT.

The chain couples TRBV14 to TRBJ2-5; 10 nucleotides align to TRBD2. The DNA end is a closer match to TRBJ2-7, so the J assignment may be wrong. The CDR3 runs 19 residues. Germline assignment: CDR1 SGHDN and CDR2 FVKESK. The CDR3 DNA reads as TGTGCCAGCAGCCAAGGAGGATTAAGGGCTAGCGGGAGACCCTACGAGCAGTACTTC. Its translation: CASSQGGLRASGRPYEQYF.

The J gene is TRBJ2-7, the V gene TRBV2, with 7 bases matching TRBD2. The germline CDR1 and CDR2 sequences are SNHLY and FYNNEI. V lost 6 bases, J lost 9 bases, and 8 bases stayed unmatched. This CDR3 is built from 12 residues. This CDR3 is CASRAWDYWQYF. CDR3 sequence (DNA): TGTGCCAGCAGGGCTTGGGACTATTGGCAGTACTTC.

This sequence joins TRBV15 and TRBJ2-7; 12 bases agree with TRBD2. Trimming removed 5 bases from V and 2 bases from J; junction bases left unmatched: 7. Germline V gene data show CDR1 as LNHNV and CDR2 as YYDKDF (reference sequence). This CDR3 has 16 amino acids. DNA of the CDR3: TGTGCCACCAGCGGCGGGACTAGCGGGCTGACCTACGAGCAGTACTTC. Encoded protein: CATSGGTSGLTYEQYF.

The gene calls are TRBV5-1 and TRBJ1-4, with D possibly matching TRBD1 (6 bases). Germline V lookup: CDR1 SGHRS, CDR2 YFSETQ. V lost 4 bases and J lost 8, with 24 bases in between. This CDR3 region has 17 residues. DNA for the CDR3: TGCGCCAGCAGCCGCACCACTTCCGGGACAATGGGGGAAAAACTGTTTTTT. Translation: CASSRTTSGTMGEKLFF.

The genes are TRBV10-3 and TRBJ2-5; 11 positions agree with TRBD2. TRBJ2-7 matches the DNA end more closely, so the J call is doubtful. This CDR3 spans 16 amino acids. Germline V gene data show CDR1 as ENHRY and CDR2 as SYGVKD. CDR3 sequence: CAISESTSGVSYEQYF. Here the CDR3 DNA reads TGTGCCATCAGTGAGTCGACTAGCGGGGTCTCCTACGAGCAGTACTTC.

The chain is built from TRBV7-9 and TRBJ2-1; 9 positions agree with TRBD2. The germline V gene has CDR1 SEHNR and CDR2 FQNEAQ (reference sequence). Losses at the gene ends were 1 base for V and 3 bases for J; bases not matched to a gene: 1. The CDR3 length is 15 residues. CDR3 loop: CASSLVAGVYNEQFF. The CDR3 nucleotides read TGTGCCAGCAGCTTAGTAGCGGGAGTCTACAATGAGCAGTTCTTC.

The chain combines TRBV7-9 with TRBJ2-7; TRBD1 agrees at 9 bases. This CDR3 is built from 15 residues. Trimming took 4 bases from V and 2 from J; bases not matched to a gene: 6. The V gene's germline CDR1 is SEHNR and CDR2 FQNEAQ (reference sequence). For the CDR3, the DNA is TGTGCCAGCAGCTCCCGGGACAGGGTTCCCTACGAGCAGTACTTC. The encoded protein is CASSSRDRVPYEQYF.

The V and J genes are TRBV21-1 and TRBJ2-3. TRBV21-1 is deemed a pseudogene. This CDR3 comprises 16 residues. The CDR3 DNA sequence: TGTGCCAGCAGCAAAGCGCGTGATACCACAACAGATACGCAGTATTTT. Translation gives CASSKARDTTTDTQYF.

J is TRBJ2-2 and V is TRBV7-9, with 13 bases lining up with TRBD2. This CDR3 comprises 14 residues. V dropped 8 bases and J dropped 6; count of bases not matched to a gene: 3. Germline lookup yields CDR1 SEHNR and CDR2 FQNEAQ (reference sequence). In DNA form, the CDR3 reads TGTGCCAGCCGGACTAGCGGGAGCCCCGGGGAGCTGTTTTTT. Protein sequence: CASRTSGSPGELFF.